Listed here are 15 T cell receptor beta chains from one sample, sequenced in a study of Ad26.COV2.S vaccination and SARS-CoV-2 variants. Sequencing used immunoSEQ multiplex PCR; TCRdb keeps in-frame clones, though not all of them. The sample gives around 450,000 clones, 80% to 95% of which show up once; less than 4.5% is in the top ten. Treatment noted: some 19 received Ad26.COV2.S at low or high dose, single or two shots; about 5 received placebo; per-sample allocation not given. The study sampled participants on day 63 after the first vaccine or placebo injection. The material was peripheral blood, obtained in a trial of Ad26.COV2.S vaccine versus placebo. The receptors stem from a person aged 18-60 years who received the Ad26.COV2.S COVID-19 vaccine or a placebo.

This chain links TRBV6-6 with TRBJ2-1; maybe TRBD1 (6 bases). Germline V gene sequence: CDR1 MNHNY, CDR2 SVGAGI (reference sequence). The CDR3 sequence is 14 residues long. The V end was cut by 0 bases, the J end by 4 bases, with 7 bases between. DNA of the CDR3: TGTGCCAGCAGTTACTCGGGACAATACAATGAGCAGTTCTTC. Translated: CASSYSGQYNEQFF.

The CDR3 DNA sequence: TGTGCCAGCAGCCCCCGCCAGGGGGCGGATACGCAGTATTTT. Protein sequence: CASSPRQGADTQYF. The gene calls are TRBV7-2 and TRBJ2-3, with 8 bases matching TRBD1. V lost 5 bases and J lost 6; bases outside the gene matches: 7. Germline assignment: CDR1 SGHTA and CDR2 FQGNSA. The CDR3 sequence is 14 residues long. The full variable domain, completed using reference TRBV7-2 and TRBJ2-3, is GAGVSQSPSNKVTEKGKDVELRCDPISGHTALYWYRQSLGQGLEFLIYFQGNSAPDKSGLPSDRFSAERTGGSVSTLTIQRTQQEDSAVYLCASSPRQGADTQYFGPGTRLTVL.

This chain connects TRBV28 to TRBJ2-1; D unclear. This CDR3 region has 13 residues. The V end was cut by 4 bases, the J end by 8 bases, with 12 bases between. Germline assignment: CDR1 MDHEN and CDR2 SYDVKM. The CDR3 is CASSSAAQDEQFF. CDR3 nucleotide sequence: TGTGCCAGCAGTTCGGCAGCCCAGGATGAGCAGTTCTTC.

V gene TRBV5-4 combines with J gene TRBJ2-1; TRBD2 matches at 16 bases. CDR3 size: 16 residues. Germline V gives CDR1 SGHNT, CDR2 YYREEE (reference sequence). V dropped 3 bases and J dropped 8; count of bases not matched to a gene: 5. The CDR3 DNA reads as TGTGCCAGCAGCTGGGGACTAGCGGGAGGGTACGATGAGCAGTTCTTC. It translates to CASSWGLAGGYDEQFF.

This chain links TRBV27 with TRBJ2-5; 9 nucleotides align to TRBD1. CDR1 and CDR2 (germline): MNHEY, SMNVEV (reference sequence). The length of the CDR3 is 15 residues. J lost 4 bases, V lost 5 bases, and 8 bases had no gene match. This chain's CDR3 is CASSPTGTGLETQYF. The CDR3 nucleotides read TGTGCCAGCAGTCCAACCGGGACAGGGCTAGAGACCCAGTACTTC.

V is TRBV9 and J is TRBJ2-3, with D tentatively TRBD2 (6 bases). CDR1 is SGDLS, CDR2 YYNGEE, per germline. This CDR3 spans 16 amino acids. V was pared by 0 bases and J by 3 bases, with 14 bases between. CDR3 in amino acids: CASSVVEGGRTDTQYF. CDR3 DNA sequence: TGTGCCAGCAGCGTAGTCGAGGGAGGAAGGACAGATACGCAGTATTTT.

CDR3 bases: TGTGCCAGCAGTTTAAAGCAGGGGTCTCAGCCCCAGCATTTT. It yields the protein CASSLKQGSQPQHF. The chain carries TRBV28 and TRBJ1-5, with a possible D match to TRBD1 (6 bases). The CDR3 length is 14 residues. CDR1 is MDHEN, CDR2 SYDVKM, per germline. V was pared by 2 bases and J by 6 bases, with 11 bases between.

The chain links TRBV19 to TRBJ1-5, with D unresolved. The germline V and J ends were trimmed by 0 bases and 7 bases, with 13 bases remaining between them. The CDR3 extends over 15 amino acids. The V gene's germline CDR1 is LNHDA and CDR2 SQIVND (reference sequence). The CDR3 loop is CASSIERVGSQPQHF. The CDR3, as DNA: TGTGCCAGTAGTATAGAAAGGGTCGGTTCCCAGCCCCAGCATTTT. Filled out from reference TRBV19 and TRBJ1-5, the complete variable domain reads DGGITQSPKYLFRKEGQNVTLSCEQNLNHDAMYWYRQDPGQGLRLIYYSQIVNDFQKGDIAEGYSVSREKKESFPLTVTSAQKNPTAFYLCASSIERVGSQPQHFGDGTRLSIL.

This chain uses TRBV6-5 with TRBJ1-5, with unresolved D. The CDR3 covers 13 residues. The germline CDR1 and CDR2 sequences are MNHEY and SVGAGI. Trimming removed 7 bases at V and 7 bases at J, with 14 bases between. Written as DNA, the CDR3 is TGTGCCAGCACGGTTTTTTCGGAACAGCCCCAGCATTTT. This codes for CASTVFSEQPQHF.

The V gene is TRBV28, the J gene TRBJ2-7; D gene ambiguous. This CDR3 has 14 residues. Between the trimmed V and J ends, which lost 6 bases and 3 bases, there was a span of 15 bases. Germline CDR1 reads MDHEN; CDR2 reads SYDVKM. CDR3 in DNA: TGTGCCAGCAGGACCGGCGGCAGAAACTACGAGCAGTACTTC. Translation: CASRTGGRNYEQYF.

The genes are TRBV4-2 and TRBJ2-1; tentative D call: TRBD2 (7 bases). The germline V gene has CDR1 LGHNA and CDR2 YNFKEQ. Trimming left V 0 bases short and J 3 bases short, with 24 bases between. This CDR3 is 20 amino acids long. In DNA, the CDR3 is TGTGCCAGCAGCCAAGATCAGTCGGATTCAGAGGGGGGGATCTACAATGAGCAGTTCTTC. It is translated as CASSQDQSDSEGGIYNEQFF.

DNA for the CDR3: TGTGCCAGCTCACAAGGCGGGGGGAGATACGAGCAGTACTTC. It translates to CASSQGGGRYEQYF. The V gene is TRBV18, the J gene TRBJ2-7; 8 bases align to TRBD2. J was trimmed by 4 bases and V by 4 bases; bases with no gene match: 6. This CDR3 region has 14 residues. CDR1 and CDR2 from the germline V gene are KGHSH and LQKENI.

The gene calls are TRBV2 and TRBJ2-2; D possibly corresponds to TRBD2 (6 bases). The CDR3 contains 13 residues. CDR1 SNHLY and CDR2 FYNNEI come from the germline V gene. Trimming pared 2 bases from V and 7 bases from J, leaving 8 bases between. The CDR3 sequence is CASSEFGGGELFF. The CDR3 DNA follows: TGTGCCAGCAGTGAATTCGGGGGCGGGGAGCTGTTTTTT. The whole variable domain, remainder taken from reference TRBV2 and TRBJ2-2, is EPEVTQTPSHQVTQMGQEVILRCVPISNHLYFYWYRQILGQKVEFLVSFYNNEISEKSEIFDDQFSVERPDGSNFTLKIRSTKLEDSAMYFCASSEFGGGELFFGEGSRLTVL.

This clone is a singleton in its sample. The chain is built from TRBV6-5 and TRBJ2-6; TRBD1 is a possible D gene (5 bases). Trimming took off 2 bases at V and 0 bases at J, with 5 bases between the two ends. CDR3 length: 15 residues. CDR1 is MNHEY and CDR2 is SVGAGI in the germline V gene. The chain's CDR3 is CASSYDSSGANVLTF. The CDR3 DNA is TGTGCCAGCAGTTACGACAGCTCTGGGGCCAACGTCCTGACTTTC.

This clone was seen once. The J gene is TRBJ1-1, the V gene TRBV29-1; 7 positions agree with TRBD1. The CDR3 is 13 amino acids. The V segment lost 7 bases and the J segment 4 bases; nucleotides outside the gene matches: 9. The germline V gene encodes CDR1 SQVTM and CDR2 ANQGSEA. CDR3 in DNA: TGCAGCGGACAACAGGGGTTTGGCACTGAAGCTTTCTTT. This encodes CSGQQGFGTEAFF.